This entry lists 29 T cell receptor beta chains sequenced from one sample in a study of PD-1 blockade in classical Hodgkin lymphoma. Assay used: immunoSEQ multiplex PCR; TCRdb lists only in-frame clones, some missing. This sample has about 15,000 clones; over 80% occur once, and the top ten carry approximately 40%. There was relapse after autologous stem cell transplantation in every patient, and there was variation in brentuximab vedotin exposure. The specimen was peripheral blood mononuclear cells (PBMCs), collected before the second cycle of nivolumab. Receptors originate from a human donor with classical Hodgkin lymphoma.

CDR3 in DNA: TGTGCCAGCAGCTTGACAGGATACACTGAAGCTTTCTTT. Its protein product is CASSLTGYTEAFF. This chain links TRBV5-8 with TRBJ1-1, with D maybe TRBD1 (5 bases). In germline, CDR1 is SGHTS, CDR2 YDEGEE. The CDR3 has 13 residues. Trimming left V 1 base short and J 3 bases short, with 7 bases between.

The V gene is TRBV7-7, the J gene TRBJ1-2; D is uncertain. There are 11 residues in the CDR3. Trimming shortened V by 8 bases and J by 7 bases, and 11 bases separated the two germline ends. Germline-derived CDR1 and CDR2 are SSHAT and FNYEAQ (reference sequence). The CDR3 is CASSQTGGYTF. In nucleotides, the CDR3 is TGTGCCAGCTCACAAACTGGTGGCTACACCTTC. Full variable domain (rest looked up from reference TRBV7-7 and TRBJ1-2): GAGVSQSPRYKVTKRGQDVTLRCDPISSHATLYWYQQALGQGPEFLTYFNYEAQPDKSGLPSDRFSAERPEGSISTLTIQRTEQRDSAMYRCASSQTGGYTFGSGTRLTVV.

The genes are TRBV2 and TRBJ1-5; D is unresolved. The V end lost 0 bases, the J end lost 3 bases, and 3 bases lay between the germline ends. This CDR3 contains 13 residues. Germline V gene sequence: CDR1 SNHLY, CDR2 FYNNEI. CDR3 region: CASSEANNQPQHF. The DNA of the CDR3 is TGTGCCAGCAGTGAAGCTAACAATCAGCCCCAGCATTTT.

This rearrangement joins TRBV25-1 to TRBJ1-2; TRBD1 is a possible D gene (5 bases). CDR1 MGHDK and CDR2 SYGVNS come from the germline V gene. CDR3 size: 13 residues. V gave up 4 bases and J gave up 4 bases, with 10 bases separating them. CDR3 amino acids: CASSGDSIYGYTF. The CDR3 DNA is TGTGCCAGCAGTGGTGACAGCATCTATGGCTACACCTTC.

The chain carries TRBV5-5 and TRBJ2-3, with D possibly matching TRBD1 (5 bases). Germline V gives CDR1 SGHKS, CDR2 YYEKEE (reference sequence). This CDR3 has 15 amino acids. Trimming took 0 bases from V and 4 from J, leaving 12 bases between them. The CDR3 loop reads CASSLARAFADTQYF. DNA of the CDR3: TGTGCCAGCAGCTTGGCCAGGGCTTTTGCAGATACGCAGTATTTT.

The rearrangement uses TRBV2 and TRBJ1-5, with a possible D match to TRBD1 (6 bases). V lost 2 bases, J lost 3 bases, and 14 bases lay in between. This CDR3 has 16 residues. Germline CDR1 is SNHLY and CDR2 is FYNNEI. The CDR3 spells CASSEWDITPNQPQHF. Written as DNA, the CDR3 is TGTGCCAGCAGTGAATGGGACATAACTCCCAATCAGCCCCAGCATTTT.

The gene calls are TRBV28 and TRBJ2-1; 8 positions agree with TRBD1. Germline trimming cut 5 bases from V and 4 bases from J; bases unmatched to any gene: 7. The CDR3 length is 15 residues. Germline assignment: CDR1 MDHEN and CDR2 SYDVKM. CDR3 in DNA: TGTGCCAGCAGTCTTCGGACAGGGTGGTACAATGAGCAGTTCTTC. This translates into CASSLRTGWYNEQFF.

This clone was counted only a few times. The rearrangement links TRBV27 to TRBJ2-3; 8 bases line up with TRBD2. Losses at the gene ends were 2 bases for V and 2 bases for J; bases not matched to a gene: 6. This CDR3 contains 16 residues. The germline gives CDR1 MNHEY, CDR2 SMNVEV (reference sequence). This CDR3 is CASSLGSGGTTDTQYF. CDR3 coding DNA: TGTGCCAGCAGTTTAGGGTCGGGAGGGACCACAGATACGCAGTATTTT.

The chain has TRBV5-8 and TRBJ2-1; the match to TRBD2 covers 8 bases. This CDR3 comprises 13 residues. Germline CDR1 and CDR2: SGHTS and YDEGEE. J lost 7 bases, V lost 10 bases, and 10 bases had no gene match. The CDR3 loop reads CASLRLAGNEQFF. CDR3 sequence (DNA): TGTGCCTCCCTCCGGCTAGCGGGTAATGAGCAGTTCTTC.

V is TRBV5-1 and J is TRBJ2-2; D remains ambiguous. The CDR3 contains 14 residues. The ends were cut back, 0 bases at V and 1 base at J, with 4 bases in the middle. From germline, CDR1 is SGHRS and CDR2 YFSETQ. The CDR3 is CASSLGMNTGELFF. The CDR3 region has the DNA TGCGCCAGCAGCTTGGGAATGAACACCGGGGAGCTGTTTTTT.

The rearrangement uses TRBV11-3 and TRBJ1-5, with TRBD1 matching over 8 bases. Germline V gives CDR1 SGHNT, CDR2 YENEEA. After removal of 6 bases from V and 6 bases from J, the junction contained 16 bases not matched to a gene. The CDR3 has 17 amino acids. CDR3 protein: CASSTSVRTGRTQPQHF. In DNA form, the CDR3 reads TGTGCCAGCAGTACATCCGTTAGGACAGGGAGGACTCAGCCCCAGCATTTT.

The J gene is TRBJ2-7, the V gene TRBV18; perhaps TRBD1 as D (5 bases). CDR3 length: 15 amino acids. CDR1 is KGHSH and CDR2 is LQKENI in the germline V gene. V gave up 2 bases and J gave up 6 bases, with 17 bases separating them. CDR3 coding DNA: TGTGCCAGCTCACCAGCCCCATGGGGCCTTTTCGAGCAGTACTTC. Protein product: CASSPAPWGLFEQYF.

The V call is TRBV10-3, the J call TRBJ2-7, with D perhaps assigned TRBD1 or TRBD2 (5 bases each). Germline CDR1 is ENHRY and CDR2 is SYGVKD. The CDR3 totals 12 residues. V was cut by 3 bases and J by 12 bases, with 15 bases left in between. The CDR3: CAISDRDRGTYF. CDR3 in DNA: TGTGCCATCAGTGACAGGGATCGGGGTACGTACTTC.

The rearrangement joins TRBV27 to TRBJ2-3, with 7 positions matching TRBD1. Germline V gives CDR1 MNHEY, CDR2 SMNVEV (reference sequence). Trimming removed 5 bases from V and 0 bases from J; junction bases left unmatched: 8. The CDR3 spans 16 residues. Here the CDR3 reads CASSGTRQGSTDTQYF. Written as DNA, the CDR3 is TGTGCCAGCAGTGGTACGCGACAGGGTAGCACAGATACGCAGTATTTT.

The rearrangement uses TRBV19 and TRBJ2-1; tentatively, D is TRBD1 (7 bases). V lost 2 bases and J lost 12, with 20 bases in between. Germline CDR1 LNHDA, CDR2 SQIVND (reference sequence). This CDR3 is built from 15 residues. The CDR3 DNA is TGTGCCAGTAGTATACGGGGGCCGCGTGGGGACAGGCAGTTCTTC. This gives the protein CASSIRGPRGDRQFF.

The rearrangement uses TRBV19 and TRBJ1-2, with D possibly TRBD1 on 5 matching bases. Between the trimmed V and J ends, which lost 10 bases and 4 bases, there was a span of 22 bases. Germline CDR1 reads LNHDA; CDR2 reads SQIVND (reference sequence). The CDR3 length is 15 residues. The CDR3 DNA reads TGTGCCACCAAGGAGGGTCAGGGAAGGAGCTATGGCTACACCTTC. It specifies CATKEGQGRSYGYTF. Together with reference TRBV19 and TRBJ1-2, the CDR3 gives the full variable domain: DGGITQSPKYLFRKEGQNVTLSCEQNLNHDAMYWYRQDPGQGLRLIYYSQIVNDFQKGDIAEGYSVSREKKESFPLTVTSAQKNPTAFYLCATKEGQGRSYGYTFGSGTRLTVV.

The chain has TRBV28 and TRBJ2-7, with D perhaps TRBD1 (6 bases). Germline lookup yields CDR1 MDHEN and CDR2 SYDVKM. The CDR3 runs 13 residues. Trimming pared 4 bases from V and 2 bases from J, leaving 9 bases between. In DNA, the CDR3 is TGTGCCAGCAGTTATGGACAGACCTACGAGCAGTACTTC. It specifies CASSYGQTYEQYF.

On this clone: The same CDR3 can be traced to other DNA sequences in this sample. The chain links TRBV10-3 to TRBJ2-3, with D uncertain. Germline V gives CDR1 ENHRY, CDR2 SYGVKD. The CDR3 covers 14 residues. Trimming shortened V by 5 bases and J by 8 bases, and 17 bases separated the two germline ends. The CDR3 reads CAISTLTQDSTQYF. The CDR3 DNA reads TGTGCCATCAGTACCCTTACTCAGGATTCTACGCAGTATTTT.

V usage is TRBV18 and J usage is TRBJ2-7; 10 nucleotides agree with TRBD1. Germline V gene sequence: CDR1 KGHSH, CDR2 LQKENI. Unmatched junction bases numbered 4, after V lost 5 bases and J lost 3 bases. CDR3 length equals 14 residues. This chain's CDR3 is CASSRDRGIYEQYF. The CDR3 region has the DNA TGTGCCAGCTCAAGGGACAGGGGCATCTACGAGCAGTACTTC.

By proportion, this clone is medium-sized. The rearrangement uses TRBV29-1 and TRBJ1-2; D not resolved. V lost 4 bases and J lost 4, with 7 bases in between. CDR3 length: 11 amino acids. Per the germline V gene, CDR1 is SQVTM and CDR2 is ANQGSEA. Here the CDR3 DNA reads TGCAGCGTTGCTGTCGGCTATGGCTACACCTTC. It encodes CSVAVGYGYTF.

The J gene is TRBJ2-5, the V gene TRBV9; TRBD2 agrees at 11 bases. The V gene's germline CDR1 is SGDLS and CDR2 YYNGEE. After removal of 4 bases from V and 5 bases from J, the junction contained 7 bases not matched to a gene. The CDR3 loop spans 15 amino acids. The CDR3 coding sequence is TGTGCCAGCAGCATAGCGGGAGGGTGGTTGGAGACCCAGTACTTC. This codes for CASSIAGGWLETQYF. The full variable domain, completed using reference TRBV9 and TRBJ2-5, is DSGVTQTPKHLITATGQRVTLRCSPRSGDLSVYWYQQSLDQGLQFLIQYYNGEERAKGNILERFSAQQFPDLHSELNLSSLELGDSALYFCASSIAGGWLETQYFGPGTRLLVL.

The chain couples TRBV9 to TRBJ1-1; TRBD1 agrees at 9 bases. Germline CDR1 and CDR2: SGDLS and YYNGEE. CDR3 length equals 16 residues. The V segment lost 4 bases and the J segment 5 bases; nucleotides outside the gene matches: 12. The CDR3 sequence: CASSTPVTGGGTEAFF. CDR3 in DNA: TGTGCCAGCAGCACTCCCGTGACAGGGGGTGGGACTGAAGCTTTCTTT.

This sequence joins TRBV10-3 and TRBJ1-4, with TRBD1 matching 11 bases. The CDR3 has 15 amino acids. From germline, CDR1 is ENHRY and CDR2 SYGVKD. V lost 5 bases, J lost 6 bases, and 5 bases stayed unmatched. CDR3 DNA: TGTGCCATCAGTCCCGGGACAGGGGGGGATGAAAAACTGTTTTTT. Its protein product is CAISPGTGGDEKLFF.

The rearrangement joins TRBV7-9 to TRBJ1-5; D gene unclear. CDR3 size: 16 residues. The V end lost 2 bases, the J end lost 7 bases, and 18 bases lay between the germline ends. Germline V lookup: CDR1 SEHNR, CDR2 FQNEAQ (reference sequence). The CDR3 nucleotides are TGTGCCAGCAGCTTATCCAGGATCGAAGCGGAGCAGCCCCAGCATTTT. The encoded protein is CASSLSRIEAEQPQHF.

V is TRBV4-1 and J is TRBJ1-1; unclear D gene. The germline CDR1 and CDR2 sequences are MGHRA and YSYEKL. The V end lost 3 bases, the J end lost 2 bases, and 25 bases lay between the germline ends. This CDR3 region has 19 residues. In nucleotides, the CDR3 is TGCGCCAGCAGCCATTCTAGCCTGCGGGCCAGCCGGGGTAACACTGAAGCTTTCTTT. Translating it yields CASSHSSLRASRGNTEAFF.

This chain joins TRBV9 and TRBJ2-7, with D perhaps matching TRBD1 or TRBD2 (6 bases each). V was shortened by 2 bases and J by 6 bases, with 15 bases between the two germline ends. Per the germline V gene, CDR1 is SGDLS and CDR2 is YYNGEE. This CDR3 spans 14 amino acids. CDR3 region: CASSVGGLRSEQYF. CDR3 coding DNA: TGTGCCAGCAGCGTCGGGGGCTTGAGATCCGAGCAGTACTTC.

The chain has TRBV7-9 and TRBJ2-1; no firm D call. Trimming stripped 5 bases from V and 7 bases from J, with 6 bases between. Per the germline V gene, CDR1 is SEHNR and CDR2 is FQNEAQ (reference sequence). This CDR3 has 11 amino acids. The CDR3 loop reads CASSRPNEQFF. CDR3 in DNA: TGTGCCAGCAGCCGACCAAATGAGCAGTTCTTC.

The chain couples TRBV14 to TRBJ2-7, with D possibly being TRBD2 (7 bases). The CDR3 contains 16 residues. Germline CDR1 reads SGHDN; CDR2 reads FVKESK. The ends were cut back, 0 bases at V and 4 bases at J, with 16 bases in the middle. In DNA, the CDR3 is TGTGCCAGCAGCCAAGAAGGTCGGGGGGCTCTGTACGAGCAGTACTTC. Protein product: CASSQEGRGALYEQYF.

This sequence joins TRBV11-2 and TRBJ2-7, with D uncertain. The CDR3 length is 12 residues. Germline V gene sequence: CDR1 SGHAT, CDR2 FQNNGV. Trimming removed 5 bases at V and 2 bases at J, with 7 bases between. The CDR3 region has the DNA TGTGCCAGCAGCCCTCGGCCCTACGAGCAGTACTTC. Protein sequence: CASSPRPYEQYF.